A single sample gave rise to the 4 T cell receptor beta chains below, sequenced in a study of cytomegalovirus exposure and HLA in healthy donors. Vbeta (60) and Jbeta (13) primers were used in the PCR. Using immunoSEQ multiplex PCR, the repertoire was profiled, and TCRdb retains in-frame clones only, with some absent. The data contain approximately 160,000 clones, 81% of them seen just once; the ten biggest clones take up approximately 1.3%. The sample consisted of PBMCs. These receptors were taken from a man aged 50 to 59 in good health and CMV-seropositive.

This chain connects TRBV11-2 to TRBJ1-4; D call uncertain. This CDR3 has 15 residues. The germline CDR1 and CDR2 sequences are SGHAT and FQNNGV. Deletions cut 1 base from V and 7 bases from J, with 13 bases between. Here the CDR3 reads CASSLGWGDGEKLFF. The CDR3 coding sequence is TGTGCCAGCAGCTTAGGATGGGGAGACGGTGAAAAACTGTTTTTT.

The V call is TRBV7-3, the J call TRBJ2-1; 10 nucleotides align to TRBD2. The germline V gene encodes CDR1 SGHTA and CDR2 FQGTGA. CDR3 length equals 15 residues. Trimming took 4 bases from V and 4 from J; bases not matched to a gene: 4. CDR3 sequence: CASSSQRGGYNEQFF. Written as DNA, the CDR3 is TGTGCCAGCAGCTCACAGCGGGGGGGGTACAATGAGCAGTTCTTC.

CDR3 DNA sequence: TGTGCCAGCAGCTTCGGAGGACTAGCGGGGGGTCGTGGCACAGATACGCAGTATTTT. Protein: CASSFGGLAGGRGTDTQYF. The chain employs TRBV7-9 and TRBJ2-3; TRBD2 matches 14 bases. There are 19 residues in the CDR3. Per the germline V gene, CDR1 is SEHNR and CDR2 is FQNEAQ (reference sequence). V shed 3 bases, J shed 1 base, and the junction held 9 bases outside the gene matches.

V usage is TRBV29-1 and J usage is TRBJ2-1, with 14 bases aligning to TRBD2. Germline CDR1 is SQVTM and CDR2 is ANQGSEA. V lost 5 bases and J lost 7; bases outside the gene matches: 4. This CDR3 spans 14 amino acids. The CDR3 nucleotides read TGCAGCGTTAGACTAGCGGGGGGGCGGAATGAGCAGTTCTTC. It codes for CSVRLAGGRNEQFF.